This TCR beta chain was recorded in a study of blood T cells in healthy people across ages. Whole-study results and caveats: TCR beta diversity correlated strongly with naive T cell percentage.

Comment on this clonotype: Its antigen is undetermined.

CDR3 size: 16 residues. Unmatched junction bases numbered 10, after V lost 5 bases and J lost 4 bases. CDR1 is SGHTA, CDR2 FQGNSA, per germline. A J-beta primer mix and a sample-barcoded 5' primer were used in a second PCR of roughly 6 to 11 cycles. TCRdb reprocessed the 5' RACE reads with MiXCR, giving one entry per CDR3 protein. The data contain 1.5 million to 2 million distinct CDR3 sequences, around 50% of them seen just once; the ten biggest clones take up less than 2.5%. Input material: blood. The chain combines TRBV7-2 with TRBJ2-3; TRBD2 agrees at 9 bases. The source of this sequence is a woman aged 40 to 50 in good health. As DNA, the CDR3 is TGTGCCAGCAGCCCCTCGCGGGGGGGCCAAGCAGATACGCAGTATTTT. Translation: CASSPSRGGQADTQYF. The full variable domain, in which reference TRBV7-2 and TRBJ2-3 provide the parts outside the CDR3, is GAGVSQSPSNKVTEKGKDVELRCDPISGHTALYWYRQSLGQGLEFLIYFQGNSAPDKSGLPSDRFSAERTGGSVSTLTIQRTQQEDSAVYLCASSPSRGGQADTQYFGPGTRLTVL.